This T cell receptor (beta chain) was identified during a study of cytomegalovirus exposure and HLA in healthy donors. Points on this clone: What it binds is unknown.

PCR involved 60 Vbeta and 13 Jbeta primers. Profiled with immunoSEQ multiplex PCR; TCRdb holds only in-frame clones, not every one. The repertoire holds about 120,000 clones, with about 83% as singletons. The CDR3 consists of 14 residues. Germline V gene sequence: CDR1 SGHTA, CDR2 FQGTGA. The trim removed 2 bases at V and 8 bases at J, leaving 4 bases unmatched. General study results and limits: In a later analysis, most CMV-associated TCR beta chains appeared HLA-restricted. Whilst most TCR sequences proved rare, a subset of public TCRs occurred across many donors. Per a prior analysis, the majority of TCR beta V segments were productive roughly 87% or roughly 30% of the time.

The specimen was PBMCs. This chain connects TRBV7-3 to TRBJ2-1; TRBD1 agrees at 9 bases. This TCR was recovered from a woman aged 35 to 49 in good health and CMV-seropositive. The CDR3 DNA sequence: TGTGCCAGCAGCTTAGGCGGGACAGGGTATGAGCAGTTCTTC. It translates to CASSLGGTGYEQFF.